This T cell receptor beta chain was obtained from a study of blood T cell repertoires in COVID-19. Background on the study: Samples taken during acute and convalescent COVID-19 were collected in the United States, Italy and Spain. From T cells, B-cell-depleted T cells, or PBMCs came the material, which was cDNA or gDNA.

Methods used by the authors: Counts of nucleated cells, estimated from reference gene primer amplification, were obtained. Using immunoSEQ multiplex PCR, the repertoire was profiled, and TCRdb retains in-frame clones only, with some absent. The V and J calls and clone size come from that table; D and trimming were worked out from the DNA. The sample comprises more than 150,000 clones, approximately 84% of which are singletons, and approximately 7% rests with the top ten. This clone was observed a single time. This CDR3 has 16 amino acids. The TCR originated in a human donor in a cohort sampled during active COVID-19. V and J are TRBV21-1 and TRBJ1-1. TRBV21-1 is termed a pseudogene. The sample taken for sequencing was peripheral blood. The CDR3 loop is CASSKAPRGADTEAFF. The CDR3 nucleotides are TGTGCCAGCAGCAAAGCCCCCCGGGGGGCCGACACTGAAGCTTTCTTT.